The clone carrying this T cell receptor (beta chain) was seen only a few times. TCRdb keeps only in-frame clones here, not all; method: immunoSEQ multiplex PCR. The sample shows around 190,000 clones, more than 60% of them seen only once. CDR3 length: 17 amino acids. Trimming at V came to 7 bases and at J to 8 bases, leaving 17 bases not matched to a gene. Germline V gene lookup returns CDR1 LNHDA and CDR2 SQIVND (reference sequence). These data originate in a study of blood T cell repertoires in COVID-19. The overall study: Sites across the United States, Italy and Spain contributed samples from acute and convalescent COVID-19.

The sequenced sample was peripheral blood. The receptor was isolated from a woman between 50 and 59 years old with acute or convalescent COVID-19. This chain connects TRBV19 to TRBJ2-1; 10 bases are a match to TRBD2. The DNA of the CDR3 is TGTGCCAGTACCCAACTGAAGCCGGGACTAGCGACAGATGAGCAGTTCTTC. The encoded protein is CASTQLKPGLATDEQFF.